One sample yielded the 18 T cell receptor beta chains listed below, sequenced in a study of T cell clones after liver transplantation. Sequencing used immunoSEQ multiplex PCR; TCRdb keeps in-frame clones, though not all of them. The data show just over 80,000 clones, with about 84% seen just once and around 0.5% held by the top ten. Sequencing used CD4+ T cells from blood, obtained about 46 months after liver transplant. The origin of the receptors is a human patient who received a liver transplant. Some T cells may be the graft donor's.

The chain combines TRBV10-3 with TRBJ2-7; 8 bases agree with TRBD1. V lost 6 bases to trimming and J lost 6 bases; unmatched junction nucleotides: 4. The CDR3 totals 12 residues. Germline lookup yields CDR1 ENHRY and CDR2 SYGVKD. This CDR3 reads CAISPTGVEQYF. The CDR3 region has the DNA TGTGCCATCAGCCCGACAGGGGTCGAGCAGTACTTC.

This clone came up a few times. V usage is TRBV28 and J usage is TRBJ2-7; perhaps TRBD2 as D (6 bases). The CDR3 sequence is 14 residues long. Germline assignment: CDR1 MDHEN and CDR2 SYDVKM. With 2 bases removed from V and 1 base from J, the gap between germline ends came to 9 bases. CDR3 loop: CASSLVGRSYEQYF. CDR3 DNA: TGTGCCAGCAGTTTAGTCGGGAGATCCTACGAGCAGTACTTC.

The chain links TRBV7-2 to TRBJ2-2; maybe TRBD1 (5 bases). CDR3 length: 16 amino acids. V was shortened by 4 bases and J by 9 bases, with 21 bases between the two germline ends. Germline loops: CDR1 SGHTA, CDR2 FQGNSA. In DNA, the CDR3 is TGTGCCAGCAGCTCCCTTTCCCTAGGGGCGCGCCGGGAGCTGTTTTTT. Its protein is CASSSLSLGARRELFF. Using reference TRBV7-2 and TRBJ2-2 for the parts outside the CDR3, the full variable domain is GAGVSQSPSNKVTEKGKDVELRCDPISGHTALYWYRQSLGQGLEFLIYFQGNSAPDKSGLPSDRFSAERTGGSVSTLTIQRTQQEDSAVYLCASSSLSLGARRELFFGEGSRLTVL.

This clone was seen more than once but under ten times. The rearrangement uses TRBV11-2 and TRBJ1-1; D is perhaps TRBD1 (6 bases). The CDR3 is 15 residues long. V gave up 1 base and J gave up 3 bases, with 12 bases separating them. CDR1 and CDR2 (germline): SGHAT, FQNNGV. CDR3 in amino acids: CASSLAVRGDTEAFF. In DNA, the CDR3 is TGTGCCAGCAGCTTAGCCGTCAGGGGTGACACTGAAGCTTTCTTT.

The V gene is TRBV6-1, the J gene TRBJ1-5, with 7 bases matching TRBD1. The J segment lost 5 bases and the V segment lost 8 bases, leaving 9 bases of the junction unmatched. The germline CDR1 and CDR2 sequences are MNHNS and SASEGT. This CDR3 is 14 amino acids long. The CDR3 is CASGQAPTYQPQHF. The CDR3 bases are TGTGCCAGCGGACAGGCCCCAACGTATCAGCCCCAGCATTTT.

Of note for this clone: The identical CDR3 is also encoded by other nucleotide sequences in the sample. The chain has TRBV7-2 and TRBJ2-3; D not certain. The V gene lost 1 base and the J gene lost 2 bases, with 4 bases spanning the gap. This CDR3 has 13 residues. Germline V gene sequence: CDR1 SGHTA, CDR2 FQGNSA. This CDR3 reads CASSLGYTDTQYF. CDR3 in DNA: TGTGCCAGCAGCTTAGGTTACACAGATACGCAGTATTTT.

In regard to this clone: One junction end does not reproduce the germline sequence, and a read error may be involved. V usage is TRBV7-7 and J usage is TRBJ2-1; tentative D call: TRBD2 (5 bases). Germline CDR1 is SSHAT and CDR2 is FNYEAQ (reference sequence). This CDR3 has 15 residues. Here the CDR3 reads CASSPDSVRANEQFF. DNA for the CDR3: TGTGCTAGCAGCCCTGATAGCGTAAGAGCCAATGAGCAGTTCTTC. Looking up the rest from reference TRBV7-7 and TRBJ2-1 gives the full variable domain: GAGVSQSPRYKVTKRGQDVTLRCDPISSHATLYWYQQALGQGPEFLTYFNYEAQPDKSGLPSDRFSAERPEGSISTLTIQRTEQRDSAMYRCASSPDSVRANEQFFGPGTRLTVL.

This chain joins TRBV18 and TRBJ2-5; 7 bases agree with TRBD1. The germline gives CDR1 KGHSH, CDR2 LQKENI. V was pared by 1 base and J by 0 bases, with 8 bases of the junction left unmatched. The CDR3 is 17 residues long. CDR3 sequence (DNA): TGTGCCAGCTCACCACTAGGACAGGCCTTTTACCAAGAGACCCAGTACTTC. This sequence encodes CASSPLGQAFYQETQYF.

The chain combines TRBV14 with TRBJ1-1; D remains unclear. The germline V and J ends were trimmed by 2 bases and 7 bases, with 11 bases remaining between them. The CDR3 contains 13 residues. Germline V gene sequence: CDR1 SGHDN, CDR2 FVKESK. In nucleotides, the CDR3 is TGTGCCAGCAGCCAAAACAGACTAGGTGAAGCTTTCTTT. This translates into CASSQNRLGEAFF.

About this clone itself: The junction departs from germline at one end; a sequencing error may be responsible. The sample carries other DNA sequences with the same CDR3. The chain has TRBV19 and TRBJ2-5; D could derive from TRBD1 or TRBD2 (6 bases each). The CDR3 has 16 amino acids. CDR1 is LNHDA, CDR2 SQIVND, per germline (reference sequence). The CDR3 spells CASTPRGLPGGETQYF. The CDR3 nucleotides read TGTGCCAGTACTCCCCGAGGCCTACCCGGGGGCGAGACTCAGTACTTC.

In this sample, this clone turned up once. This chain uses TRBV5-1 with TRBJ2-3; 8 bases match TRBD1. Germline V CDR1 and CDR2: SGHRS, YFSETQ. J lost 6 bases, V lost 0 bases, and 0 bases had no gene match. The CDR3 has 13 residues. The CDR3 protein is CASSLGQGDTQYF. The DNA of the CDR3 is TGCGCCAGCAGCTTGGGACAGGGGGATACGCAGTATTTT.

This chain joins TRBV30 and TRBJ2-3; possible D gene TRBD2, 6 bases. This CDR3 has 11 amino acids. Germline V gene data show CDR1 as GTSNPN and CDR2 as SVGIG (reference sequence). The V gene lost 5 bases and the J gene lost 5 bases, with 8 bases spanning the gap. The CDR3 loop is CAWSAGDTQYF. The CDR3 DNA is TGTGCCTGGTCAGCGGGAGATACGCAGTATTTT.

In this sample, this clone turned up many times. This chain connects TRBV13 to TRBJ2-7; 7 bases line up with TRBD2. Germline CDR1 PRHDT, CDR2 FYEKMQ (reference sequence). V lost 5 bases and J lost 2; bases outside the gene matches: 15. CDR3 length equals 17 residues. The DNA for the CDR3 is TGTGCCAGCAGCCAGTTGGTGCAGCTAGCGGCAGCCTACGAGCAGTACTTC. Translating gives CASSQLVQLAAAYEQYF.

The rearrangement uses TRBV7-2 and TRBJ1-2; D remains unclear. The V and J ends lost 1 base and 8 bases respectively, with 14 bases between them. CDR3 length: 14 amino acids. CDR1 is SGHTA and CDR2 is FQGNSA in the germline V gene. In DNA, the CDR3 is TGTGCCAGCAGCTTAGGTGGCAGTAGAAGGGGCTACACCTTC. Translated: CASSLGGSRRGYTF.

A few counts support this clone. The chain has TRBV6-5 and TRBJ1-2, with D perhaps TRBD1 (6 bases). Germline loops: CDR1 MNHEY, CDR2 SVGAGI. The CDR3 is 15 amino acids. V gave up 3 bases and J gave up 2 bases, with 13 bases separating them. CDR3 residues: CASSYIRTANYGYTF. Here the CDR3 DNA reads TGTGCCAGCAGTTATATCAGGACAGCGAACTATGGCTACACCTTC.

Here the CDR3 DNA reads TGCGCCAGCGGAGAGAGATCAGGGATTTTGAACACTGAAGCTTTCTTT. Translated: CASGERSGILNTEAFF. The gene calls are TRBV5-1 and TRBJ1-1; D perhaps matches TRBD1 (5 bases). The CDR3 extends over 16 amino acids. Trimming took 7 bases from V and 0 from J, leaving 19 bases between them. The germline CDR1 and CDR2 sequences are SGHRS and YFSETQ.

This chain links TRBV4-3 with TRBJ2-5; weak D call: TRBD2 (7 bases). Germline-derived CDR1 and CDR2 are LGHNA and YSLEER. The CDR3 has 15 residues. V was clipped by 4 bases and J by 4 bases, with 16 bases between them. The CDR3 sequence is CASSPHGLGGETQYF. The CDR3 coding sequence is TGCGCCAGCAGCCCACACGGACTAGGGGGAGAGACCCAGTACTTC.

The J gene is TRBJ1-4, the V gene TRBV28, with D possibly matching TRBD1 (5 bases). Trimming took 6 bases from V and 8 from J, leaving 16 bases between them. The CDR3 is made up of 14 amino acids. The germline gives CDR1 MDHEN, CDR2 SYDVKM. The CDR3 loop reads CASSLHRGVEKLFF. DNA for the CDR3: TGTGCCAGCAGCTTACACCGAGGGGTCGAAAAACTGTTTTTT.